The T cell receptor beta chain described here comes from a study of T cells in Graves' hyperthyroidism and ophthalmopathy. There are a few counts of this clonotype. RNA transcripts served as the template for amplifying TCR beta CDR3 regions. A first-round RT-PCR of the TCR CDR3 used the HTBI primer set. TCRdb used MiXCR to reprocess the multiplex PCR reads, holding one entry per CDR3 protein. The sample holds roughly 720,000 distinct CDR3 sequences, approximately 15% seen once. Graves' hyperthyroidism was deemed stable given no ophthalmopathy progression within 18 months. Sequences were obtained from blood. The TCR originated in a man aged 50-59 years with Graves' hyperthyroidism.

Here the CDR3 DNA reads TGCGCCAGCAGCTTGGCGGCAGGGGAGGCATATGGCTACACCTTC. Its translation: CASSLAAGEAYGYTF. The V and J genes are TRBV5-1 and TRBJ1-2; possible D gene TRBD1, 6 bases. V was pared by 0 bases and J by 5 bases, with 14 bases between. In germline, CDR1 is SGHRS, CDR2 YFSETQ. The CDR3 totals 15 residues. The full variable domain, completed using reference TRBV5-1 and TRBJ1-2, is KAGVTQTPRYLIKTRGQQVTLSCSPISGHRSVSWYQQTPGQGLQFLFEYFSETQRNKGNFPGRFSGRQFSNSRSEMNVSTLELGDSALYLCASSLAAGEAYGYTFGSGTRLTVV.